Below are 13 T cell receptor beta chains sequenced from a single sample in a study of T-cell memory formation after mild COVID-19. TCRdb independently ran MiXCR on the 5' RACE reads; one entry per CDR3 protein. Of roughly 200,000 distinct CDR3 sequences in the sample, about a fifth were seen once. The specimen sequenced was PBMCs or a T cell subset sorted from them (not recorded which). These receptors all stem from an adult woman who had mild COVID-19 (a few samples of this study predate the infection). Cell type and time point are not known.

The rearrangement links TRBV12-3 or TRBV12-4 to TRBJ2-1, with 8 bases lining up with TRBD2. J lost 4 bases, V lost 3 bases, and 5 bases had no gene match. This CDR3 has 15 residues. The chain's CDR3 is CASSFSVAGYNEQFF. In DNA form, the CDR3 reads TGTGCCAGCAGTTTTTCGGTAGCGGGGTACAATGAGCAGTTCTTC.

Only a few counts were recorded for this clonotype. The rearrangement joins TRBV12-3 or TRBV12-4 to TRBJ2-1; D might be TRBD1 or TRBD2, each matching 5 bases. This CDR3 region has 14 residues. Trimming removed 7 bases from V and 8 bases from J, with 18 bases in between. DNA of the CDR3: TGTGCCAGCACCTTTAGGGATTTGGGGGATGAGCAGTTCTTC. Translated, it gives CASTFRDLGDEQFF.

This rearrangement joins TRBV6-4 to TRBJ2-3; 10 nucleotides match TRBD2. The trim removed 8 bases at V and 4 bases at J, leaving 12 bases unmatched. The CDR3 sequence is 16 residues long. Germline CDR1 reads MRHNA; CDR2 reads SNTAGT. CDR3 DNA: TGTGCCAGCGCCCCCGCAGCGGGAGGGGGAGCAGATACGCAGTATTTT. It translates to CASAPAAGGGADTQYF.

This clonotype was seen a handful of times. The CDR3 DNA sequence: TGTGCCACCGAAGACAGGGACAGCGACGAGCAGTACTTC. This translates into CATEDRDSDEQYF. The rearrangement joins TRBV15 to TRBJ2-7; 7 nucleotides line up with TRBD1. CDR1 and CDR2 (germline): LNHNV, YYDKDF (reference sequence). The trim removed 8 bases at V and 5 bases at J, leaving 9 bases unmatched. The CDR3 contains 13 residues. The variable domain in full, with the rest retrieved from reference TRBV15 and TRBJ2-7, is DAMVIQNPRYQVTQFGKPVTLSCSQTLNHNVMYWYQQKSSQAPKLLFHYYDKDFNNEADTPDNFQSRRPNTSFCFLDIRSPGLGDTAMYLCATEDRDSDEQYFGPGTRLTVT.

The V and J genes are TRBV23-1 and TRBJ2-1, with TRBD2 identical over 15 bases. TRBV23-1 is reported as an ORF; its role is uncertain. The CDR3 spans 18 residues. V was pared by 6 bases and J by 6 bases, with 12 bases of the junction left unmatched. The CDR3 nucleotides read TGCGCCAGCAGCCCAACCGGGACTAGCGGGAGGAGGGGCAATGAGCAGTTCTTC. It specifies CASSPTGTSGRRGNEQFF.

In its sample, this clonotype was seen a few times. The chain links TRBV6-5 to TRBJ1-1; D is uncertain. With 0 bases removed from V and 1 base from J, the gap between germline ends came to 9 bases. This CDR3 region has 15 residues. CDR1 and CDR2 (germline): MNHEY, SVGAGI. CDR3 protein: CASSYSKVGNTEAFF. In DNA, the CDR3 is TGTGCCAGCAGTTACTCGAAGGTCGGGAACACTGAAGCTTTCTTT.

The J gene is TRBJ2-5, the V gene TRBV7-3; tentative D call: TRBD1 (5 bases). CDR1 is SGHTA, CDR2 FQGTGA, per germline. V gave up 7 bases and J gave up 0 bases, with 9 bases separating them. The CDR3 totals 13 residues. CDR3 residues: CASITGDQETQYF. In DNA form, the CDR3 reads TGTGCCAGCATCACAGGAGACCAAGAGACCCAGTACTTC.

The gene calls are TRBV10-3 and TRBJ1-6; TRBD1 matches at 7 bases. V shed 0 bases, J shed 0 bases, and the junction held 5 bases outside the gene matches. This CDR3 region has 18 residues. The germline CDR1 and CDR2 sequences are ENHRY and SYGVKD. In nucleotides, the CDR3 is TGTGCCATCAGTGAGTCTGGACAGGAAAGCTCCTATAATTCACCCCTCCACTTT. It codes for CAISESGQESSYNSPLHF.

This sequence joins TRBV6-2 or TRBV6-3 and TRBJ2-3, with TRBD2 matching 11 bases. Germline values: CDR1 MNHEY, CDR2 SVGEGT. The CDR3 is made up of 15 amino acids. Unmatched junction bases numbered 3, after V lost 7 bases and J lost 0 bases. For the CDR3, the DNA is TGTGCCAGCACCTGGACTAGCGGGAGCACAGATACGCAGTATTTT. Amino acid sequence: CASTWTSGSTDTQYF.

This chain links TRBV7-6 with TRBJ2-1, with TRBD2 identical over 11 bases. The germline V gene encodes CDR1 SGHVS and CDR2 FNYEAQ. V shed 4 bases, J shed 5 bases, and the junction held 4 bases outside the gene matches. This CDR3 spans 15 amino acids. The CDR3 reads CASSSPSGGNNEQFF. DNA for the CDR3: TGTGCCAGCAGCTCGCCTAGCGGGGGGAACAATGAGCAGTTCTTC.

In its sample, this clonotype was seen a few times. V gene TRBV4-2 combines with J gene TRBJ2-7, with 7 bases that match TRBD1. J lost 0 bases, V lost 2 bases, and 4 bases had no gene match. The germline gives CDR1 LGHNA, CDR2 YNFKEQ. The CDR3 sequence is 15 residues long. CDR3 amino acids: CASSQHYRGSYEQYF. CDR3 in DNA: TGTGCCAGCAGCCAACATTACAGGGGCTCCTACGAGCAGTACTTC.

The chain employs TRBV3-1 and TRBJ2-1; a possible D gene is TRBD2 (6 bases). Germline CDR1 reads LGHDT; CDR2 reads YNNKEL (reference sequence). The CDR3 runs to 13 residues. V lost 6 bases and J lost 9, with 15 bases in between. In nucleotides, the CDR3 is TGTGCCAGCAGTCCGACTAGTCTCGGTGAGCAGTTCTTC. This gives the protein CASSPTSLGEQFF.

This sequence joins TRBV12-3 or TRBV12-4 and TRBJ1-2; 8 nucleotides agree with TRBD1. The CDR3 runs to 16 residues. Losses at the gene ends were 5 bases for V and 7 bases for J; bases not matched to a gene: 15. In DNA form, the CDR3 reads TGTGCCAGCAGTCCTTCTCCCAGGGGGCATGGAATTGGCTACACCTTC. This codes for CASSPSPRGHGIGYTF.